These 4 T cell receptor beta chains share one sample of origin, sequenced in a study of T cells of healthy individuals. TCRdb re-analysed the 5' RACE reads in MiXCR, keeping a single row per CDR3 protein. The data contain tens of thousands of distinct CDR3 sequences, about 15% of them singletons. These receptors were taken from a human donor in good health.

This chain joins TRBV9 and TRBJ2-7; a weak D match, TRBD1 (6 bases). Germline V gene lookup returns CDR1 SGDLS and CDR2 YYNGEE. The CDR3 has 13 amino acids. Trimming removed 3 bases from V and 1 base from J, with 8 bases in between. CDR3: CASSETGSYEQYF. The DNA of the CDR3 is TGTGCCAGCAGCGAGACAGGATCCTACGAGCAGTACTTC.

The chain employs TRBV6-1 and TRBJ2-1, with D possibly matching TRBD2 (5 bases). The V end lost 4 bases, the J end lost 14 bases, and 15 bases lay between the germline ends. The CDR3 is made up of 12 amino acids. CDR1 and CDR2 from the germline V gene are MNHNS and SASEGT. CDR3 in DNA: TGTGCCAGCAGTGGTAGGACTCCAAGGGAGTTCTTC. It encodes CASSGRTPREFF.

Ten or more counts support this clonotype. The chain employs TRBV7-8 and TRBJ1-5; TRBD1 is a possible D gene (6 bases). The V gene's germline CDR1 is SGHVS and CDR2 FQNEAQ. The CDR3 covers 18 residues. Trimming cost V 1 base and J 0 bases, with 16 bases left between them. Written as DNA, the CDR3 is TGTGCCAGCAGCTTAGGGTCCGGACAGTCTTATAGCAATCAGCCCCAGCATTTT. Residues: CASSLGSGQSYSNQPQHF.

This clonotype was detected many times. The chain links TRBV10-2 to TRBJ2-5, with D possibly called TRBD1 or TRBD2 (5 bases each). The CDR3 runs 15 residues. With 4 bases removed from V and 1 base from J, the gap between germline ends came to 13 bases. Germline CDR1 and CDR2: WSHSY and SAAADI. The CDR3 loop is CASSALGRPQETQYF. The CDR3 DNA sequence: TGCGCCAGCAGTGCCCTGGGACGGCCCCAAGAGACCCAGTACTTC.